This is a list of T cell receptor beta chains from one sample in a study of OX40 agonist ivuxolimab in advanced cancers. Profiled with immunoSEQ multiplex PCR; TCRdb holds only in-frame clones, not every one. Found here are 78,000 or so clones, roughly 93% of them singletons; the top ten hold roughly 2.8%. Sequences were derived from CD4+ or CD8+ T cells sorted from blood, sampled in a trial of the OX40 agonist ivuxolimab. The receptors come from an adult with an advanced solid tumor such as melanoma, head and neck, liver or kidney cancer. CDR3s include the opening cysteine and the closing phenylalanine or tryptophan. The D gene is left open where the match is weak. Some rows mark clone size as missing; the rest say once, few, many or name a class of expanded clone.

clone_size,d_call,j_call,v_call,cdr3_aa,cdr3_nt
once,-,TRBJ1-1,TRBV5-1,CASSLFGGLGTEAFF,TGCGCCAGCAGCTTGTTTGGGGGGCTGGGCACTGAAGCTTTCTTT
-,TRBD2,TRBJ2-5,TRBV2,CASSEFSGGQETQYF,TGTGCCAGCAGTGAATTTAGCGGGGGGCAAGAGACCCAGTACTTC
-,-,TRBJ2-4,TRBV15,CATSRDGVAPSRWYF,TGTGCCACCAGCAGAGATGGGGTAGCACCCTCCCGGTGGTACTTC
once,TRBD2,TRBJ2-3,TRBV19,CASSLLGGANTDTQYF,TGTGCCAGTAGTCTCCTCGGGGGGGCTAACACAGATACGCAGTATTTT
-,-,TRBJ2-7,TRBV29-1,CSVVSSTYEQYF,TGCAGCGTTGTCAGTAGTACTTACGAGCAGTACTTC
-,-,TRBJ1-1,TRBV27,CASSLYRAENTEAFF,TGTGCCAGCAGTTTATACAGGGCGGAGAACACTGAAGCTTTCTTT
-,TRBD1,TRBJ1-5,TRBV2,CASRGGNQPQHF,TGCGCCAGCAGGGGGGGCAATCAGCCCCAGCATTTT
once,-,TRBJ2-7,TRBV7-7,CASSPGDTLYEQYF,TGTGCTAGCAGCCCGGGGGACACACTCTACGAGCAGTACTTC
-,TRBD2,TRBJ2-5,TRBV18,CASSRTSGRTQETQYF,TGTGCCAGCTCACGTACTAGCGGGAGGACCCAAGAGACCCAGTACTTC
-,TRBD1,TRBJ1-5,TRBV10-2,CASSESFGRGDSQPQHF,TGCGCCAGCAGTGAGTCGTTTGGCAGGGGGGACAGTCAGCCCCAGCATTTT
-,-,TRBJ1-1,TRBV5-4,CASSLDRILGREAFF,TGTGCCAGCAGCTTGGACAGGATCCTTGGGCGTGAAGCTTTCTTT
-,-,TRBJ2-5,TRBV5-1,CASSPTRGGETQYF,TGCGCCAGCAGCCCGACCAGGGGAGGGGAGACCCAGTACTTC
once,-,TRBJ2-7,TRBV5-1,CASSSGNPGEQYF,TGCGCCAGCAGCTCGGGTAATCCGGGCGAGCAGTACTTC
-,TRBD2,TRBJ2-5,TRBV5-1,CASSLGAGGGETQYF,TGCGCCAGCAGCTTGGGGGCGGGAGGCGGAGAGACCCAGTACTTC
-,-,TRBJ1-6,TRBV12-5,CASGLVRNSPLHF,TGTGCTAGTGGTTTGGTCAGAAATTCACCCCTCCACTTT
-,-,TRBJ1-3,TRBV6-1,CASSERPVGNTIYF,TGTGCCAGCAGTGAAAGGCCTGTAGGGAACACCATATATTTT
-,-,TRBJ2-1,TRBV18,CASFVGRQNEQFF,TGTGCCAGCTTTGTGGGGAGGCAAAATGAGCAGTTCTTC
-,-,TRBJ1-2,TRBV2,CASRDPGRFNYGYTF,TGTGCCAGCAGAGACCCGGGACGGTTCAACTATGGCTACACCTTC
-,-,TRBJ1-1,TRBV7-2,CASSFGANTEAFF,TGTGCCAGCAGCTTCGGGGCGAACACTGAAGCTTTCTTT
-,-,TRBJ1-1,TRBV5-8,CASKMSFSDTEAFF,TGTGCCAGCAAAATGTCCTTTTCCGACACTGAAGCTTTCTTT
-,-,TRBJ1-3,TRBV7-7,CASSLGLGDTIYF,TGTGCTAGCAGCTTAGGATTGGGGGACACCATATATTTT
-,-,TRBJ1-5,TRBV6-1,CASSFGGRGNQPQHF,TGTGCCAGCAGTTTTGGGGGGCGCGGCAATCAGCCCCAGCATTTT
once,-,TRBJ1-5,TRBV7-2,CASSLVFGPGQPQHF,TGTGCCAGCAGCTTAGTTTTCGGACCGGGACAGCCCCAGCATTTT
-,-,TRBJ1-1,TRBV11-3,CASSQTRANTEAFF,TGTGCCAGCAGCCAGACGAGGGCGAACACTGAAGCTTTCTTT
-,TRBD2,TRBJ2-5,TRBV19,CASSVHPGGQETQYF,TGTGCCAGTAGTGTCCACCCGGGGGGCCAAGAGACCCAGTACTTC
-,-,TRBJ1-2,TRBV7-2,CASHPGPFDGYTF,TGTGCCAGTCATCCCGGTCCCTTCGATGGCTACACCTTC
-,-,TRBJ2-6,TRBV6-6,CASSYSSSGANVLTF,TGTGCCAGCAGTTACTCATCCTCTGGGGCCAACGTCCTGACTTTC
-,-,TRBJ2-1,TRBV14,CASSQGWGVTNEQFF,TGTGCCAGCAGCCAGGGGTGGGGGGTTACAAATGAGCAGTTCTTC
once,-,TRBJ1-4,TRBV5-1,CASSSPSNEKLFF,TGCGCCAGCAGCTCCCCCAGTAACGAAAAACTGTTTTTT
-,-,TRBJ1-4,TRBV7-9,CATSVRVGEKLFF,TGTGCCACCTCCGTCAGGGTAGGAGAAAAACTGTTTTTT
-,TRBD1,TRBJ1-1,TRBV19,CASSPTGGTEAFF,TGTGCCAGTAGCCCCACAGGGGGTACTGAAGCTTTCTTT
once,TRBD1,TRBJ1-3,TRBV7-9,CASSLRDRAPGNTIYF,TGTGCCAGCAGCCTTCGGGACAGGGCCCCGGGAAACACCATATATTTT
-,TRBD1,TRBJ1-1,TRBV19,CASSPWDRAPMNTEAFF,TGTGCCAGTAGTCCCTGGGACAGGGCTCCGATGAACACTGAAGCTTTCTTT
-,TRBD1,TRBJ2-7,TRBV30,CAWGDRLGPYEQYF,TGTGCCTGGGGGGACAGGTTGGGCCCTTACGAGCAGTACTTC
-,-,TRBJ2-2,TRBV11-2,CASSPGQGGGELFF,TGTGCCAGCAGCCCAGGACAAGGTGGCGGGGAGCTGTTTTTT
-,TRBD1,TRBJ1-1,TRBV13,CASSLRPTGGTEAFF,TGTGCCAGCAGCCTCCGACCGACAGGGGGGACTGAAGCTTTCTTT
-,-,TRBJ2-7,TRBV7-6,CASTPAGNEWEQYF,TGTGCCAGCACCCCTGCGGGGAATGAATGGGAGCAGTACTTC
-,-,TRBJ2-2,TRBV5-1,CASSLGPANTGELFF,TGCGCCAGCAGCTTGGGCCCCGCGAACACCGGGGAGCTGTTTTTT
-,-,TRBJ1-2,TRBV18,CASSTGDLPYGYTF,TGTGCCAGCTCGACCGGGGACCTGCCTTATGGCTACACCTTC
-,TRBD1,TRBJ2-1,TRBV7-9,CASSPRYQGQGFHEQFF,TGTGCCAGCAGCCCAAGATATCAGGGACAGGGCTTCCATGAGCAGTTCTTC